This T cell receptor delta chain was recorded in a study of γδ T cells in repeated Plasmodium falciparum infection. Study at large: Malian repertoires were sampled cross-sectionally without transmission and longitudinally through febrile malaria. Study-level findings and limits: Over time and infection, Vgamma9/Vdelta2+ repertoires remained highly stable and polyclonal. Compared with Australian children, Malian Vdelta2-negative repertoires seemed more clonal, less diverse, less shared.

This CDR3 is 19 amino acids long. V dropped 0 bases and J dropped 0; count of bases not matched to a gene: 12. CDR1 is NSMFDY, CDR2 ISSIKDK, per germline. Each sorted gammadelta sample had TRG and TRD chains sequenced. TCRdb re-analyzed the multiplex PCR reads via CATT. The sample includes 53,000 or so delta-chain clones, approximately 2% of them seen just once. Bulk repertoires came from Vgamma9/Vdelta2+ or Vdelta2-negative gammadelta T cells flow-sorted from PBMC. Many counts were recorded for this clone. The target antigen is unknown. The chain combines TRAV29/DV5 with TRDJ1; 12 positions match TRDD3. The sequenced sample was gamma-delta T cells from blood. This sequence was found in a pool of human donors (malaria-infected and uninfected, not separated). The CDR3, as DNA: TGTGCAGCAAGCGATTCGGGTACTGGGGGATACAGACACACCGATAAACTCATCTTT. Protein product: CAASDSGTGGYRHTDKLIF.